The 2 T cell receptor beta chains presented below share a single source sample, sequenced in a study of blood T cells in healthy people across ages. Next came a second PCR, run for roughly 6 to 11 cycles, which used a sample-barcoded 5' primer along with a J-beta primer mix. TCRdb reprocessed the 5' RACE reads via MiXCR and lists one record per CDR3 protein. There are 850,000 to 1,000,000 distinct CDR3 sequences in the sample; under 50% occur only once, and about an eighth lies in the top ten. The specimen sequenced was blood. The receptors here all came from a man younger than 40 in good health.

The chain uses TRBV20-1 and TRBJ2-5; 9 positions match TRBD2. The CDR3 length is 16 residues. The V gene's germline CDR1 is DFQATT and CDR2 SNEGSKA (reference sequence). With 0 bases clipped from V and 1 base from J, the junction kept 6 bases outside the gene matches. The CDR3 DNA sequence: TGCAGTGCTAGAGATCACCAGCGGGGGGTCCAAGAGACCCAGTACTTC. Translated: CSARDHQRGVQETQYF.

This chain links TRBV7-2 with TRBJ2-7, with D possibly matching TRBD1 (6 bases). Germline V CDR1 and CDR2: SGHTA, FQGNSA. The CDR3 is 15 residues long. Deletions cut 2 bases from V and 3 bases from J, with 14 bases between. CDR3 DNA sequence: TGTGCCAGCAGCTTATTGGGTACAGGGAACTACGAGCAGTACTTC. Translation: CASSLLGTGNYEQYF.